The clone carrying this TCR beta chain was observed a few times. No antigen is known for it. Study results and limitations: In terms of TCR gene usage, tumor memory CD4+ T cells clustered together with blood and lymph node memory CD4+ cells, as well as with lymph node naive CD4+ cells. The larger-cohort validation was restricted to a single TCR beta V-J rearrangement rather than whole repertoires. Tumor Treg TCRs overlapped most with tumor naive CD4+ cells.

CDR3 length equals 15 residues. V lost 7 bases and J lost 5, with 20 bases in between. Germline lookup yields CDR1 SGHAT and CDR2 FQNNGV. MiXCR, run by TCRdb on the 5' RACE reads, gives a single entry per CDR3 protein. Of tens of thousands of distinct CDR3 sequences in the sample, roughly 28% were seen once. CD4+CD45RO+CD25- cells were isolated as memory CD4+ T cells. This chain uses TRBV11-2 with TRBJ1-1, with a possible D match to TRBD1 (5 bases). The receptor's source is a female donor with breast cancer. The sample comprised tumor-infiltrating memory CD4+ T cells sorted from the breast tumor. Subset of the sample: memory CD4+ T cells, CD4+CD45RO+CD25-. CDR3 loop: CASKGSVGGNTEAFF. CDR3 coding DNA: TGTGCCAGCAAGGGCAGCGTTGGGGGGAATACTGAAGCTTTCTTT.